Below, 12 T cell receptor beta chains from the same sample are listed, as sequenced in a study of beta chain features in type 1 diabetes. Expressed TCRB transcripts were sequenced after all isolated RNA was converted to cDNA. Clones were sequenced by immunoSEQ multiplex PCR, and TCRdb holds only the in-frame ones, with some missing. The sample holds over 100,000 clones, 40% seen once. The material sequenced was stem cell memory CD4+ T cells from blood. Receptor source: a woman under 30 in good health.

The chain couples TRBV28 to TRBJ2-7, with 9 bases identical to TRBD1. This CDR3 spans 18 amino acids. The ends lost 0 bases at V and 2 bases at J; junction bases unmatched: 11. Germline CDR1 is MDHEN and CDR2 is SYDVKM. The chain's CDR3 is CASSLWGIPGQGPYEQYF. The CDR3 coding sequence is TGTGCCAGCAGTTTATGGGGGATACCGGGACAGGGACCCTACGAGCAGTACTTC. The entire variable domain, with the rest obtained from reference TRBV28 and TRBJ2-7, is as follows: DVKVTQSSRYLVKRTGEKVFLECVQDMDHENMFWYRQDPGLGLRLIYFSYDVKMKEKGDIPEGYSVSREKKERFSLILESASTNQTSMYLCASSLWGIPGQGPYEQYFGPGTRLTVT.

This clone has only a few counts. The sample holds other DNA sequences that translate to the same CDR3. CDR3 bases: TGTGCCAGCACTGGGGAGAGCAATCAGCCCCAGCATTTT. This codes for CASTGESNQPQHF. The rearrangement joins TRBV2 to TRBJ1-5; D uncertain. The CDR3 consists of 13 residues. Germline V lookup: CDR1 SNHLY, CDR2 FYNNEI. The V and J ends lost 7 bases and 1 base respectively, with 8 bases between them. Looking up the rest from reference TRBV2 and TRBJ1-5 gives the full variable domain: EPEVTQTPSHQVTQMGQEVILRCVPISNHLYFYWYRQILGQKVEFLVSFYNNEISEKSEIFDDQFSVERPDGSNFTLKIRSTKLEDSAMYFCASTGESNQPQHFGDGTRLSIL.

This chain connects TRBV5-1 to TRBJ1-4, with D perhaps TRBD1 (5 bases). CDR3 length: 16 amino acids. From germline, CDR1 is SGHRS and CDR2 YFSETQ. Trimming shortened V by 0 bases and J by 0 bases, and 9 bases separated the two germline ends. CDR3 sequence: CASSLDLTATNEKLFF. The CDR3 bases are TGCGCCAGCAGCTTGGACTTGACAGCAACTAATGAAAAACTGTTTTTT. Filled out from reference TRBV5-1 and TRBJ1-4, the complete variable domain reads KAGVTQTPRYLIKTRGQQVTLSCSPISGHRSVSWYQQTPGQGLQFLFEYFSETQRNKGNFPGRFSGRQFSNSRSEMNVSTLELGDSALYLCASSLDLTATNEKLFFGSGTQLSVL.

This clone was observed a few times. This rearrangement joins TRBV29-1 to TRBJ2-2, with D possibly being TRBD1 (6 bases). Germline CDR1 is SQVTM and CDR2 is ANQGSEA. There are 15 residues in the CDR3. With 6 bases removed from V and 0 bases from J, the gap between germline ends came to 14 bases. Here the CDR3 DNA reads TGCAGCGTCTTAACCAGGGGAACGAACACCGGGGAGCTGTTTTTT. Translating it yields CSVLTRGTNTGELFF.

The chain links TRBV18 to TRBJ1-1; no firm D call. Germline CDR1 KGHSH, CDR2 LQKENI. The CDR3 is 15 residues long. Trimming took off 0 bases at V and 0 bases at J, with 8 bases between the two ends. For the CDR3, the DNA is TGTGCCAGCTCACCACCGGCAGATATGAACACTGAAGCTTTCTTT. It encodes CASSPPADMNTEAFF.

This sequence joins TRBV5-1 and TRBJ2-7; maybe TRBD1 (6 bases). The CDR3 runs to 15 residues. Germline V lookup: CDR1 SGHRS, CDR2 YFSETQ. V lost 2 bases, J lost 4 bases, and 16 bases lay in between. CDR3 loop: CASSLGQLIGYEQYF. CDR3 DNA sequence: TGCGCCAGCAGCTTAGGACAGCTCATCGGATACGAGCAGTACTTC.

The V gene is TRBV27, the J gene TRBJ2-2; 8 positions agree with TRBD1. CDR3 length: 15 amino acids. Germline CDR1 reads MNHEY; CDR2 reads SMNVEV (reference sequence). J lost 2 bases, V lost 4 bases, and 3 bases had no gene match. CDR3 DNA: TGTGCCAGCAGTTACAGGGGGTTCAACACCGGGGAGCTGTTTTTT. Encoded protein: CASSYRGFNTGELFF.

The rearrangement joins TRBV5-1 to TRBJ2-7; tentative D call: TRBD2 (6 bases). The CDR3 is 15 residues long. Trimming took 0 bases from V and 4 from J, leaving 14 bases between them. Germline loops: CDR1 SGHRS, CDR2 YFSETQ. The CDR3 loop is CASSLVGTGGYEQYF. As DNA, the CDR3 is TGCGCCAGCAGCTTGGTAGGGACCGGGGGTTACGAGCAGTACTTC.

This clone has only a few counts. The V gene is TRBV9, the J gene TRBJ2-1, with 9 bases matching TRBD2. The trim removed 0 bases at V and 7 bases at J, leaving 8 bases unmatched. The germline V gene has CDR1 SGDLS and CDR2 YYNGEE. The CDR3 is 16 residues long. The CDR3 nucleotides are TGTGCCAGCAGCGTAGAGATTGGACTAGCGAGGAATGAGCAGTTCTTC. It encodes CASSVEIGLARNEQFF.

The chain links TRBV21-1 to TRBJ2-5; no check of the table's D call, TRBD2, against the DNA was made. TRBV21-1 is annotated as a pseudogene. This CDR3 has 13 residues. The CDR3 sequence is CASTLANQETQYF. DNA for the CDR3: TGTGCCAGCACCCTAGCGAACCAAGAGACCCAGTACTTC.

CDR3 coding DNA: TGTGCCTGGATCAGGGTTTCGGGGGCCAACGTCCTGACTTTC. Its translation is CAWIRVSGANVLTF. The chain recombines TRBV30 with TRBJ2-6; a weak D match, TRBD1 (5 bases). The CDR3 is 14 residues long. V gave up 4 bases and J gave up 4 bases, with 11 bases separating them. In germline, CDR1 is GTSNPN, CDR2 SVGIG (reference sequence).

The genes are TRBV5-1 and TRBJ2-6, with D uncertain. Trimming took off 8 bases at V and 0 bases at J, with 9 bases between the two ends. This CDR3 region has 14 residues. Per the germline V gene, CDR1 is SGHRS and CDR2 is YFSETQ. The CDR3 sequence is CASTTASGANVLTF. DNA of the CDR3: TGCGCCAGTACAACAGCCTCTGGGGCCAACGTCCTGACTTTC.